This T cell receptor beta chain is drawn from a study of shared clonotypes between healthy human individuals. Measured with immunoSEQ multiplex PCR; TCRdb has only the in-frame clones, and not every one. This table has roughly 1 million clones, roughly 70% appearing once. Trimming removed 5 bases at V and 2 bases at J, with 19 bases between. CDR1 is SGHNT and CDR2 is YYREEE in the germline V gene (reference sequence). The CDR3 extends over 16 amino acids. This sequence joins TRBV5-4 and TRBJ2-5, with D possibly called TRBD1 or TRBD2 (5 bases each). The receptor was derived from a man aged 18 to 29 in good health. Sequencing input: memory CD4+ T cells sorted from blood. The subset was: CD45RA-negative fraction. This chain's CDR3 is CASSSAGGPFQETQYF. The CDR3 region has the DNA TGTGCCAGCAGTTCCGCTGGGGGACCATTTCAAGAGACCCAGTACTTC.